This TCR beta chain was retrieved from a study of blood T cell repertoires in COVID-19 (dated by TCRdb to about 2020). Concerning the study at large: Samples covering the acute and convalescent phases of COVID-19 were provided by collaborators in the United States, Italy and Spain. The repertoires were made available in a free public database intended to serve as a resource for research on the immune response to SARS-CoV-2. The material from the prospective study consisted of cDNA or gDNA derived from T cells, B-cell-depleted T cells, or PBMCs. Where HLA class I and class II types were available, the types were taken from metadata supplied by the sample provider, not from assay-based typing. Sample metadata almost always included a de-identified subject ID, COVID-19 status, age in years and sex. The dataset comprised deeply sampled blood TCRbeta repertoires from subjects exposed to, actively infected with, or recovered from COVID-19. Samples were obtained from the ongoing ImmuneRACE study (first 160 participants) and from some 1,200 subjects provided by 6 global collaborators.

Whole blood was collected in K2EDTA tubes by collaborating institutions according to the institutions' own protocols. For TCRbeta analysis, collaborators shipped samples as frozen whole blood, isolated PBMCs, or DNA extracted from either of those sample types. The study at large found these results: The amount of clinical and demographic metadata varied by source and participant and was provided uncurated.

The immunoSEQ Assay, a bias-controlled multiplex PCR, was used to amplify TCRbeta CDR3 regions from genomic DNA. The authors' pipeline ran thus. The number of nucleated cells in each sample was estimated by amplification of reference gene primers within the assay. To quantify the absolute abundance of each unique TCRbeta CDR3 rearrangement, sequence reads were collapsed and filtered. For each sample, productive Simpson clonality was calculated as the square root of Simpson's diversity index across productive rearrangements. TCRdb provides this immuneACCESS table in a form limited to in-frame rearrangements. Some clones are lacking; in checked studies, under half of them reflect an unresolved V gene, and why the rest are absent is not known. V, J and clone size derive from that table, while D and trimming were established from the DNA sequence. A total of a few hundred thousand clones appear in this sample, around 81% of them only once. The top ten hold roughly 2.3% of the sample.

The CDR3 has 14 amino acids, counting the end cysteine and phenylalanine. Only CDR3 DNA remains: 42 bases, in frame from the first base. CDR1 and CDR2 are drawn from the germline V gene: SNHLY, FYNNEI. Ends trimmed: V by 4 bases, J by 3 bases; bases unmatched to a gene: 4. As concerns this clone: Its antigen remains undetermined. No qualities accompany the bases; no much larger clone lies one base away.

This TCR derives from a woman aged 55 to 70 with acute or convalescent COVID-19. This chain joins TRBV2 to TRBJ2-7; 9 bases in between match TRBD1. The sample was peripheral blood. The bases are TGTGCCAGCAGTGTGGGACAGGGTGTCTACGAGCAGTACTTC. It encodes CASSVGQGVYEQYF.